The rows below give T cell receptor beta chains drawn from one sample of a study of shared clonotypes between healthy human individuals. Generated by immunoSEQ multiplex PCR, the TCRdb table keeps only in-frame clones and is missing some. The table records roughly 2.2 million clones, approximately 90% of them present only once. Sequencing was carried out using naive CD4+ T cells from PBMCs. The receptor source for this set is a man in his late teens or twenties in good health. Some clones in this sample may be carry-over from other donors' samples. CDR3s include the opening cysteine and the closing phenylalanine or tryptophan. D genes are given only for firm matches.

d_call	v_call	j_call	cdr3_nt	cdr3_aa
-	TRBV7-9	TRBJ1-4	TGTGCCAGCAGCAATAATGAAAAACTGTTTTTT	CASSNNEKLFF
TRBD2	TRBV5-5	TRBJ2-2	TGTGCCAGCAGCCCCTGGACTAGTAACACCGGGGAGCTGTTTTTT	CASSPWTSNTGELFF
-	TRBV5-4	TRBJ2-5	TGTGCCAGCGGACTGCCCCAAGAGACCCAGTACTTC	CASGLPQETQYF
TRBD1	TRBV19	TRBJ1-2	TGTGCCAGTAGTCGGGCAGGGGGCACCTATGGCTACACCTTC	CASSRAGGTYGYTF
-	TRBV7-3	TRBJ2-3	TGTGCCAGCAGCTTCTCTCGGTACACAGATACGCAGTATTTT	CASSFSRYTDTQYF
TRBD1	TRBV5-4	TRBJ1-2	TGTGCCAGCAGCTTAGACAGGGGAGAAGGCTACACCTTC	CASSLDRGEGYTF
-	TRBV28	TRBJ1-2	TGTGCCAGCACTGAGACAGGACTTAACTATGGCTACACCTTC	CASTETGLNYGYTF
-	TRBV30	TRBJ2-3	TGTGCCTGGGGAGGGGGCAGCACAGATACGCAGTATTTT	CAWGGGSTDTQYF
TRBD2	TRBV27	TRBJ2-3	TGTGCCAGCAGTTTATCGGCGGGAGGGCCGGGAGATACGCAGTATTTT	CASSLSAGGPGDTQYF
TRBD2	TRBV5-1	TRBJ2-2	TGCGCCAGCAGCTCACCCTCAACGAGGGCTAGCGGGAATGTTGACGGGGAGCTGTTTTTT	CASSSPSTRASGNVDGELFF